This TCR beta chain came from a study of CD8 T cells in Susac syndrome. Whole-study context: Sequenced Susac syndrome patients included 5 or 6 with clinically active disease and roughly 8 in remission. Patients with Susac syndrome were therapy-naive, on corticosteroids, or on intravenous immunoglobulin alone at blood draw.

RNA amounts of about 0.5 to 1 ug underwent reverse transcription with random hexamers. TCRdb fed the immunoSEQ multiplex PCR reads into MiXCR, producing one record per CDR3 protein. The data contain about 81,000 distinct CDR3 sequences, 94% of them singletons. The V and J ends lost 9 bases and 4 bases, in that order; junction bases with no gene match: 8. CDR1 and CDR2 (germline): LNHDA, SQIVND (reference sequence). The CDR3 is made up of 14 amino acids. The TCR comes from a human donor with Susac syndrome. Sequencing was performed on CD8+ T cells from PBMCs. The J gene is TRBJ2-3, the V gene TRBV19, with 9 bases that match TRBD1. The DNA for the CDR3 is TGTGCCAGCTGGGACAGGGTCGGTTCAGATACGCAGTATTTT. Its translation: CASWDRVGSDTQYF.